The clone carrying this TCR beta chain was counted many times. What it binds is not known. This sample stems from a study of cytomegalovirus exposure and HLA in healthy donors. The CDR3 extends over 15 amino acids. V dropped 2 bases and J dropped 7 bases, with 15 bases sitting between them. From germline, CDR1 is MGHRA and CDR2 YSYEKL. The donors were members of the approximately 120-subject validation cohort (separate from the approximately 670-subject first cohort). Findings and caveats of the study: Most TCR sequences proved rare, with some public TCRs found in many donors. The investigators catalogued 150 to 200 TCR beta chains as cytomegalovirus-associated.

Using immunoSEQ multiplex PCR, the repertoire was profiled, and TCRdb retains in-frame clones only, with some absent. The profile covers 150,000 to 200,000 clones, with about four fifths appearing a single time and roughly 7.5% taken by the ten largest. The clonotype comes from a man younger than 35 in good health and CMV-seropositive. Material for sequencing was PBMCs. The chain combines TRBV4-1 with TRBJ1-5, with unresolved D. CDR3: CASSQTNIGEQPQHF. For the CDR3, the DNA is TGCGCCAGCAGCCAAACAAACATCGGGGAACAGCCCCAGCATTTT.